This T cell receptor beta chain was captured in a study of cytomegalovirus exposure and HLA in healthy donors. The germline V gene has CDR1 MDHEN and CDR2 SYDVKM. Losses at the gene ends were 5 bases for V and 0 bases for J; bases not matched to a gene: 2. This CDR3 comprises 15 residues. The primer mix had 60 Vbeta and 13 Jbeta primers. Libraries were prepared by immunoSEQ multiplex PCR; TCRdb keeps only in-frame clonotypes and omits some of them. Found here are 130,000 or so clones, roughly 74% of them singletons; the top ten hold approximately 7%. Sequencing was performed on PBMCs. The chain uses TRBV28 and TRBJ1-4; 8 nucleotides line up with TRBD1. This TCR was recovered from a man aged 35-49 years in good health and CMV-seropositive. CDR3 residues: CASSQQGATNEKLFF. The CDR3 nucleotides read TGTGCCAGCAGTCAACAGGGGGCAACTAATGAAAAACTGTTTTTT.